This T cell receptor beta chain was recorded in a study of blood T cell repertoires in COVID-19. On the study more broadly: Sources were T cells, B-cell-depleted T cells, or PBMCs; the material itself was cDNA or gDNA.

Participant-given clinical history determined each cohort assignment. The study counted Cohort 3 donors as recovered given two negative PCRs, clearance, or symptom resolution. Per the study methods: Amplification with reference gene primers provided the estimates of nucleated cell counts. Profiling relied on immunoSEQ multiplex PCR, and the TCRdb table lists in-frame clones only, not all of them. V, J and clone size are those of that table, while D and trimming were read from the DNA. The sample records roughly 200,000 clones, approximately 81% being singletons. CDR1 and CDR2 from the germline V gene are KGHSH and LQKENI. CDR3 size: 13 residues. Losses at the gene ends were 8 bases for V and 5 bases for J; bases not matched to a gene: 6.

Sample: PBMCs or T cells enriched from blood (not recorded which). The source is a man aged 35 to 55 who had recovered from COVID-19. The chain combines TRBV18 with TRBJ2-3, with TRBD2 matching 8 bases. This CDR3 is CASPPTSGDTQYF. For the CDR3, the DNA is TGTGCCAGCCCGCCCACTAGCGGAGATACGCAGTATTTT.